These 19 T cell receptor beta chains were all obtained from the same sample, sequenced in a study of CXCR3-negative and CXCR3-positive naive CD8 T cells. Notes on the study in general: CXCR3-positive naive cells had more hydrophobic TRB CDR3s than CXCR3-negative naive cells.

What these receptors recognize is not known. TRB cDNA was prepared as libraries by UMI-labeled 5' RACE. TCRdb reanalyzed the 5' RACE reads, giving one entry per CDR3 protein sequence and no DNA. The sample includes around 8,400 distinct CDR3 sequences. What was sequenced was naive CXCR3+ CD8+ T cells from blood. Subset noted: CD45RO-CCR7+CD27+CD95- naive CD8+ T cells expressing CXCR3 (TNR3+). Receptors were obtained from a human donor in good health. Some clones in this sample may be carry-over from other donors' samples.

The chain combines TRBV5-1 with TRBJ2-3; TCRdb picks TRBD1, but there is no DNA to check that call. This CDR3 is built from 14 residues. Germline CDR1 SGHRS, CDR2 YFSETQ. CDR3 sequence: CASCQGTVEDTQYF.

The chain carries TRBV5-1 and TRBJ2-6; TCRdb names TRBD1, which stays unverified in the absence of DNA. This CDR3 has 17 residues. CDR1 and CDR2 from the germline V gene are SGHRS and YFSETQ. The CDR3 reads CASSPGQGWSGANVLTF. Together with reference TRBV5-1 and TRBJ2-6, the CDR3 gives the full variable domain: KAGVTQTPRYLIKTRGQQVTLSCSPISGHRSVSWYQQTPGQGLQFLFEYFSETQRNKGNFPGRFSGRQFSNSRSEMNVSTLELGDSALYLCASSPGQGWSGANVLTFGAGSRLTVL.

V is TRBV29-1 and J is TRBJ2-2; TCRdb outputs TRBD1, but without DNA this stays unchecked. CDR3 length: 12 amino acids. The germline gives CDR1 SQVTM, CDR2 ANQGSEA. The CDR3 loop is CSATGGLGELFF.

The chain joins TRBV29-1 to TRBJ1-3. This CDR3 comprises 14 residues. Germline V gives CDR1 SQVTM, CDR2 ANQGSEA. This CDR3 reads CSVEGPPDGNTIYF.

The J gene is TRBJ2-5, the V gene TRBV20-1; TCRdb selects TRBD1, and the lack of DNA leaves this call unchecked. The length of the CDR3 is 14 residues. Germline V gene sequence: CDR1 DFQATT, CDR2 SNEGSKA (reference sequence). The CDR3 sequence is CSAKGPSRGETQYF.

Its frequency marks this clonotype as medium-sized (0.01 to 0.1%). The chain uses TRBV4-1 and TRBJ2-7; TCRdb gives TRBD2 as the D gene, but with no DNA this cannot be confirmed. Germline assignment: CDR1 MGHRA and CDR2 YSYEKL. The CDR3 spans 16 residues. The chain's CDR3 is CASSQGASGATYEQYF.

The J gene is TRBJ2-1, the V gene TRBV7-8. Germline V gene lookup returns CDR1 SGHVS and CDR2 FQNEAQ. This CDR3 is built from 15 residues. The CDR3 here is CASSLWGAPNNEQFF. The variable domain in full, completed from reference TRBV7-8 and TRBJ2-1, reads GAGVSQSPRYKVAKRGQDVALRCDPISGHVSLFWYQQALGQGPEFLTYFQNEAQLDKSGLPSDRFFAERPEGSVSTLKIQRTQQEDSAVYLCASSLWGAPNNEQFFGPGTRLTVL.

The chain is built from TRBV11-2 and TRBJ2-5; TCRdb outputs TRBD1, but without DNA this stays unchecked. The germline V gene encodes CDR1 SGHAT and CDR2 FQNNGV. The CDR3 has 18 residues. This CDR3 reads CASSLADAGTGAGETQYF.

This clonotype is labeled medium-sized based on frequency. The chain joins TRBV15 to TRBJ1-6; checking the TCRdb D call of TRBD1 is not possible without DNA. The CDR3 runs to 14 residues. Per germline, CDR1 LNHNV and CDR2 YYDKDF (reference sequence). CDR3 sequence reads: CATSRGQGNSPLHF.

J is TRBJ2-7 and V is TRBV10-3. The germline CDR1 and CDR2 sequences are ENHRY and SYGVKD. The CDR3 extends over 18 amino acids. This chain's CDR3 is CAISETDVDWSAVYEQYF.

The chain couples TRBV14 to TRBJ1-1. CDR1 and CDR2 from the germline V gene are SGHDN and FVKESK. The CDR3 runs 15 residues. The CDR3 loop reads CASSQVEGPNTEAFF.

This clonotype shows up as medium-sized by frequency. The V and J genes are TRBV29-1 and TRBJ2-1; absent DNA, TCRdb's TRBD1 call cannot be checked. In germline, CDR1 is SQVTM, CDR2 ANQGSEA. The CDR3 totals 15 residues. CDR3 sequence reads: CSVHPTGSVRNEQFF.

V gene TRBV29-1 combines with J gene TRBJ1-2; TCRdb picks TRBD1, but there is no DNA to check that call. Germline-derived CDR1 and CDR2 are SQVTM and ANQGSEA. The CDR3 sequence is 13 residues long. This CDR3 reads CSGVSGDGYGYTF.

The rearrangement uses TRBV9 and TRBJ2-2; the D call from TCRdb, TRBD1, cannot be confirmed without DNA. Germline values: CDR1 SGDLS, CDR2 YYNGEE. The CDR3 extends over 13 amino acids. Here the CDR3 reads CDSSPQGTGELFF.

This clonotype is labeled medium-sized (0.01 to 0.1%) based on frequency. The rearrangement links TRBV12-3 or TRBV12-4 to TRBJ1-1; as DNA is missing, the TRBD1 call by TCRdb cannot be tested. This CDR3 has 14 residues. The chain's CDR3 is CASSEVGGNTEAFF.

The chain recombines TRBV5-1 with TRBJ2-3; the TCRdb call, TRBD1, lacks DNA for checking. CDR3 length equals 15 residues. Germline V gives CDR1 SGHRS, CDR2 YFSETQ. The CDR3: CASSYRDRSTDTQYF.

The chain combines TRBV7-2 with TRBJ2-1; absent DNA, TCRdb's TRBD2 call cannot be checked. The CDR3 extends over 16 amino acids. Germline CDR1 and CDR2: SGHTA and FQGNSA. Here the CDR3 reads CASSLRLAGPYNEQFF.

This clonotype is classed as medium-sized by frequency. The CDR3 spells CATSRGVGTGNEKLFF. This chain links TRBV15 with TRBJ1-4; the TCRdb D gene call, TRBD1, has no DNA to confirm it. Germline values: CDR1 LNHNV, CDR2 YYDKDF (reference sequence). This CDR3 is built from 16 residues. Filled out from reference TRBV15 and TRBJ1-4, the complete variable domain reads DAMVIQNPRYQVTQFGKPVTLSCSQTLNHNVMYWYQQKSSQAPKLLFHYYDKDFNNEADTPDNFQSRRPNTSFCFLDIRSPGLGDTAMYLCATSRGVGTGNEKLFFGSGTQLSVL.

This clonotype registers medium-sized by frequency. The genes are TRBV15 and TRBJ1-2. Germline values: CDR1 LNHNV, CDR2 YYDKDF (reference sequence). The CDR3 is 14 residues long. The CDR3 sequence is CATSPAGRHYGYTF.